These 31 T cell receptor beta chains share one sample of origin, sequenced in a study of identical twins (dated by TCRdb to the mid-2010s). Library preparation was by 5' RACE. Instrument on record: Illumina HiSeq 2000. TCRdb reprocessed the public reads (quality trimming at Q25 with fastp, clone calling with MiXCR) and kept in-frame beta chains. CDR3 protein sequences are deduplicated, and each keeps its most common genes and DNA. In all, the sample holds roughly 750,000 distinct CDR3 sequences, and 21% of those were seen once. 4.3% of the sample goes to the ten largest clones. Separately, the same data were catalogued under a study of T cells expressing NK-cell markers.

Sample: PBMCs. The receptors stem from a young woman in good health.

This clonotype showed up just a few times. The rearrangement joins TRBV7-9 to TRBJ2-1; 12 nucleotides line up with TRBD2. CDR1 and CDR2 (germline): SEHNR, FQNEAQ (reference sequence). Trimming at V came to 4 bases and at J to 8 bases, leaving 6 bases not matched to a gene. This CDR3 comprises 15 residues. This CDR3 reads CASSSSGRASDEQFF. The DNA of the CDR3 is TGTGCCAGCAGCTCTAGCGGGAGGGCCTCGGATGAGCAGTTCTTC.

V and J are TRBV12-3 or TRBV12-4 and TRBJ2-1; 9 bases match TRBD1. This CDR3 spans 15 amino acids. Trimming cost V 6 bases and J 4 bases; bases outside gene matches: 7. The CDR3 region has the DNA TGTGCCAGCAGCCCCGGGACAGGGCTTTACAATGAGCAGTTCTTC. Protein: CASSPGTGLYNEQFF.

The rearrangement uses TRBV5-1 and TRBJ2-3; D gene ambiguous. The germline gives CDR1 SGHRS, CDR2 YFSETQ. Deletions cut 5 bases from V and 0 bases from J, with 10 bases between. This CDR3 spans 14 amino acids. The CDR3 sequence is CASRSQPSTDTQYF. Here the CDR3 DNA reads TGCGCCAGCAGGTCGCAGCCCAGCACAGATACGCAGTATTTT.

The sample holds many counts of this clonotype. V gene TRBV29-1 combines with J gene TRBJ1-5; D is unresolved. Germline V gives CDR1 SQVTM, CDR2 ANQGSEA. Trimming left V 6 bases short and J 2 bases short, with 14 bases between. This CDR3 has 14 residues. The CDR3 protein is CSVSFGVGNQPQHF. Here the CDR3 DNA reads TGCAGCGTCTCTTTCGGAGTAGGCAATCAGCCCCAGCATTTT.

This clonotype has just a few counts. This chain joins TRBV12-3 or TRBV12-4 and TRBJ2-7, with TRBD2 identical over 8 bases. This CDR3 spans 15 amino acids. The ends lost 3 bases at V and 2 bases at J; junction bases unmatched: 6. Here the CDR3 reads CASSFRAGDAYEQYF. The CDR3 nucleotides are TGTGCCAGCAGTTTCCGAGCGGGGGACGCCTACGAGCAGTACTTC.

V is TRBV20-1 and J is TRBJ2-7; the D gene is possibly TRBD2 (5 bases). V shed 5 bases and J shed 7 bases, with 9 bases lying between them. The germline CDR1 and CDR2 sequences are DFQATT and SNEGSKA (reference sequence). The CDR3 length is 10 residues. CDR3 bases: TGCAGTGCTTTAGCGAGTGAGCAGTACTTC. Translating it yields CSALASEQYF.

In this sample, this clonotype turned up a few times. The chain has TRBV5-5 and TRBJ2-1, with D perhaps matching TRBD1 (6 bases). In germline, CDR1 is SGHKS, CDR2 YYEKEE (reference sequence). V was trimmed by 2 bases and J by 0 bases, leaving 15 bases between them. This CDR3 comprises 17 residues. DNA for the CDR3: TGTGCCAGCAGCTTTTCCGGGACATTCAGCTCCTACAATGAGCAGTTCTTC. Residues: CASSFSGTFSSYNEQFF.

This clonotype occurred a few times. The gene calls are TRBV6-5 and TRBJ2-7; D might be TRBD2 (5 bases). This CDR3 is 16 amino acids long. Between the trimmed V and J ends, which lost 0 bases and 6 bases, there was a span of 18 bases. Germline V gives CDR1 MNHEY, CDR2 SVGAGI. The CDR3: CASSYSFRDLTSEQYF. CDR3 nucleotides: TGTGCCAGCAGTTACTCGTTTCGGGATCTTACCTCCGAGCAGTACTTC.

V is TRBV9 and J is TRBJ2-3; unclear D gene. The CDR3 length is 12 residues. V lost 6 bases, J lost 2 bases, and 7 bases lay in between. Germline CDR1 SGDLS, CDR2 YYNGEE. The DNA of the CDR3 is TGTGCCAGCAAGTCCGACACAGATACGCAGTATTTT. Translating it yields CASKSDTDTQYF. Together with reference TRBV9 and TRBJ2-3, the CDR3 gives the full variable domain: DSGVTQTPKHLITATGQRVTLRCSPRSGDLSVYWYQQSLDQGLQFLIQYYNGEERAKGNILERFSAQQFPDLHSELNLSSLELGDSALYFCASKSDTDTQYFGPGTRLTVL.

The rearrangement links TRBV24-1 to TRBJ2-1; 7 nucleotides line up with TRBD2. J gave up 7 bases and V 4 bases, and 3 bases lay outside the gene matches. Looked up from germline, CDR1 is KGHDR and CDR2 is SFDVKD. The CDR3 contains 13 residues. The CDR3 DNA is TGTGCCACCAGTGACACTAGCGTGAATGAGCAGTTCTTC. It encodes CATSDTSVNEQFF.

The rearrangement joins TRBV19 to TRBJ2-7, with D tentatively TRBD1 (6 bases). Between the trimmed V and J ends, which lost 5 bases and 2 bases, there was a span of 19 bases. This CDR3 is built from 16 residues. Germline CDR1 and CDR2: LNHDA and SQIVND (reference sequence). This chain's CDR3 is CASSEQSRDTAYEQYF. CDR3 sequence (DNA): TGTGCCAGTAGTGAGCAATCCCGGGACACCGCCTACGAGCAGTACTTC.

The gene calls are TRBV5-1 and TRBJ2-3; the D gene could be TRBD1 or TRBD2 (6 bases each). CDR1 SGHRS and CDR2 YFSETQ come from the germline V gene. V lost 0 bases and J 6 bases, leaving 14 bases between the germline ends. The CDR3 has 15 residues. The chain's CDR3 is CASSLGGHREDTQYF. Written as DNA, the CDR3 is TGCGCCAGCAGCTTGGGGGGACACCGGGAGGATACGCAGTATTTT. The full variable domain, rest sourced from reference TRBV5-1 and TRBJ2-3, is KAGVTQTPRYLIKTRGQQVTLSCSPISGHRSVSWYQQTPGQGLQFLFEYFSETQRNKGNFPGRFSGRQFSNSRSEMNVSTLELGDSALYLCASSLGGHREDTQYFGPGTRLTVL.

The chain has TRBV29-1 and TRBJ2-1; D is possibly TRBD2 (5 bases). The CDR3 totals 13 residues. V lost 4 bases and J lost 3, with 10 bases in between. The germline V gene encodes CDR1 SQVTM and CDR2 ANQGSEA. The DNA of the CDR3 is TGCAGCGTTGCGAAGCGGAACTACAATGAGCAGTTCTTC. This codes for CSVAKRNYNEQFF.

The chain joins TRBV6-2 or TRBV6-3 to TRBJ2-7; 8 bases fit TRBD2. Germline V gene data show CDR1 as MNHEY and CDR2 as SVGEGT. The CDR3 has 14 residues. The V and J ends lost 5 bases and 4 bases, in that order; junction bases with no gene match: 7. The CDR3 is CASSQIAGGYEQYF. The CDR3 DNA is TGTGCCAGCAGTCAGATCGCGGGAGGTTACGAGCAGTACTTC.

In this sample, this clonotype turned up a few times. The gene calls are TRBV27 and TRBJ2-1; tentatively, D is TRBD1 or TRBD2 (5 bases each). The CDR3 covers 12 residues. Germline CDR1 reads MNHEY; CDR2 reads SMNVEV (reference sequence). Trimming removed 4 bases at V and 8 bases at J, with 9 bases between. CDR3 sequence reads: CASSSGTHEQFF. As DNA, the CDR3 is TGTGCCAGCAGTTCAGGGACGCATGAGCAGTTCTTC.

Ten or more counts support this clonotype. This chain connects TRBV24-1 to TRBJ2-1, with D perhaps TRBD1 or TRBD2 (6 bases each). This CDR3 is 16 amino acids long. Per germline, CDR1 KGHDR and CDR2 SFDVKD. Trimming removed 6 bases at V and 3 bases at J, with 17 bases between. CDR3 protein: CATSLLSRGLYNEQFF. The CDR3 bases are TGTGCCACCAGTCTCCTCTCCAGGGGACTCTACAATGAGCAGTTCTTC.

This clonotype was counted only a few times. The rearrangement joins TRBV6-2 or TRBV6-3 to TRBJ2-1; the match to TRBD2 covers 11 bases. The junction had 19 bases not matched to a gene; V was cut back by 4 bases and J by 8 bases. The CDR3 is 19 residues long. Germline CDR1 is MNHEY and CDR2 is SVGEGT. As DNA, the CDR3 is TGTGCCAGCAGTTTCCGACTAGCGGGGATAACCACTAACATTGATGAGCAGTTCTTC. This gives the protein CASSFRLAGITTNIDEQFF.

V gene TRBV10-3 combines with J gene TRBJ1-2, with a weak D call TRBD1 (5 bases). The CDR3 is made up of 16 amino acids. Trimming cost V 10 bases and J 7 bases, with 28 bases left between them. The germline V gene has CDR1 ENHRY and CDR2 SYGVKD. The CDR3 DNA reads TGTGCCACCGATTCCGGGACTAACTCCGGAGGTGGTGGCTACACCTTC. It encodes CATDSGTNSGGGGYTF.

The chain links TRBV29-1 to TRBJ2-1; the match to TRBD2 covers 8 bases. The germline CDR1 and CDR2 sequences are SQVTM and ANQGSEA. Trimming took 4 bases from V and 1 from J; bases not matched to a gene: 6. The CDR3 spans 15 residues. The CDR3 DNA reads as TGCAGCGTTGCGGGCGGCGGGGGGTCCTACAATGAGCAGTTCTTC. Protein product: CSVAGGGGSYNEQFF.

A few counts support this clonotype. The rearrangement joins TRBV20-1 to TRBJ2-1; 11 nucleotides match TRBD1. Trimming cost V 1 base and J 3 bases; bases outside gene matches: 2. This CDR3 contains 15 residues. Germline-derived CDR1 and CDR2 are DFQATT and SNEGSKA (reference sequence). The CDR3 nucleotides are TGCAGTGCTAGAGTCGGGACAGGGGGCTACAATGAGCAGTTCTTC. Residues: CSARVGTGGYNEQFF.

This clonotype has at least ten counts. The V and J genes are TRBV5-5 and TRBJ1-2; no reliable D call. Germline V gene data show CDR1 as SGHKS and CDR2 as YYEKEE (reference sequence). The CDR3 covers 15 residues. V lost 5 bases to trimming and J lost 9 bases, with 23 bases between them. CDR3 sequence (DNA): TGTGCCAGCAGTCCCTCCTCGAGATCCTCAATTCGCTACACCTTC. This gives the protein CASSPSSRSSIRYTF. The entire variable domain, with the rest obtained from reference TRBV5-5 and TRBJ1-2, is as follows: DAGVTQSPTHLIKTRGQQVTLRCSPISGHKSVSWYQQVLGQGPQFIFQYYEKEERGRGNFPDRFSARQFPNYSSELNVNALLLGDSALYLCASSPSSRSSIRYTFGSGTRLTVV.

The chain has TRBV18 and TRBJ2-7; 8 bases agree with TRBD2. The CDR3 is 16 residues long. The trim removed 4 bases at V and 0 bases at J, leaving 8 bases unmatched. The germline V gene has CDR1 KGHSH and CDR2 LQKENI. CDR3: CASSLGRGGTSYEQYF. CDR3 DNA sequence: TGTGCCAGCTCACTGGGCCGGGGGGGAACCTCCTACGAGCAGTACTTC.

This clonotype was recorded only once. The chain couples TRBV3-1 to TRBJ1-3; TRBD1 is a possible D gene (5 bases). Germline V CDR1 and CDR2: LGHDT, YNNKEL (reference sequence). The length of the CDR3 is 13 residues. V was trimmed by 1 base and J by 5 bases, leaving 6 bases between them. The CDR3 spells CASSQVGRNTIYF. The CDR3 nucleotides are TGTGCCAGCAGCCAAGTGGGGCGAAACACCATATATTTT.

This CDR3 reads CSAKDWGEQYF. The CDR3 bases are TGCAGTGCTAAGGACTGGGGCGAGCAGTACTTC. The chain carries TRBV20-1 and TRBJ2-7, with a possible D match to TRBD2 (5 bases). Germline V gives CDR1 DFQATT, CDR2 SNEGSKA (reference sequence). The CDR3 runs 11 residues. V was pared by 4 bases and J by 6 bases, with 10 bases between.

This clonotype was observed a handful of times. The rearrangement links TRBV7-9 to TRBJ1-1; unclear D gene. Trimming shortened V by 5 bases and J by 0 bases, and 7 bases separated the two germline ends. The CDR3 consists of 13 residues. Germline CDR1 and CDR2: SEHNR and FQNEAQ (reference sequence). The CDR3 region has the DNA TGTGCCAGCAGCCCCGTTATGAACACTGAAGCTTTCTTT. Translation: CASSPVMNTEAFF. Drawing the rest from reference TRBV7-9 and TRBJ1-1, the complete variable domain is DTGVSQNPRHKITKRGQNVTFRCDPISEHNRLYWYRQTLGQGPEFLTYFQNEAQLEKSRLLSDRFSAERPKGSFSTLEIQRTEQGDSAMYLCASSPVMNTEAFFGQGTRLTVV.

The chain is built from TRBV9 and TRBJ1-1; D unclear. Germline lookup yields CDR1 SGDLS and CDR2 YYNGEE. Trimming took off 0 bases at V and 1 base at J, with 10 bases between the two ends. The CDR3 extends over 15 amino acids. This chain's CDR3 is CASSVEEEQNTEAFF. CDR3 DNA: TGTGCCAGCAGCGTAGAGGAGGAACAGAACACTGAAGCTTTCTTT.

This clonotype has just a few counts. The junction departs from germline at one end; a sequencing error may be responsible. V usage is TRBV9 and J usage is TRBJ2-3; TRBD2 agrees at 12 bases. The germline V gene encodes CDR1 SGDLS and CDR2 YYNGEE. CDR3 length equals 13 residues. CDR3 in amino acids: CASSAAGLAGPFF. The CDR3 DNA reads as TGTGCCAGCAGCGCCGCAGGACTAGCGGGGCCCTTTTTT.

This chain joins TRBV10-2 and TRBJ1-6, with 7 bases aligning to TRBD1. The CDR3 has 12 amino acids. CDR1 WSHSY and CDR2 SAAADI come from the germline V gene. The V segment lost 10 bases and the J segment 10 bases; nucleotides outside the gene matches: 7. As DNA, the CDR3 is TGCGCCACCGATGTACAGGGGTCACCCCTCCACTTT. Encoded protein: CATDVQGSPLHF.

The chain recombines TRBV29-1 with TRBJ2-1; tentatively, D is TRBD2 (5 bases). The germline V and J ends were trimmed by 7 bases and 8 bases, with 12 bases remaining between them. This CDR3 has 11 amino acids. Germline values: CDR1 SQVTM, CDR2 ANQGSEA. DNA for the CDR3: TGCAGCGAGCTCACCGGGGATGAGCAGTTCTTC. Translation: CSELTGDEQFF.

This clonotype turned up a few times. The CDR3 loop is CAWSGGSATHTLRDTQYF. The CDR3 nucleotides read TGTGCCTGGAGTGGAGGGTCTGCGACCCACACGTTAAGAGATACGCAGTATTTT. V and J are TRBV30 and TRBJ2-3; possibly TRBD2 for D (5 bases). Trimming cost V 1 base and J 5 bases, with 25 bases left between them. CDR1 is GTSNPN and CDR2 is SVGIG in the germline V gene (reference sequence). This CDR3 is 18 amino acids long.

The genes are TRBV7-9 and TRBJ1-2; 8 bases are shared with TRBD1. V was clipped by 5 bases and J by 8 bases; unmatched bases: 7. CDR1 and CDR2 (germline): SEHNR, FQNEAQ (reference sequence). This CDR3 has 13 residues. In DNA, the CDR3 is TGTGCCAGCAGCCGACAGGGGAGAGGAGGCTACACCTTC. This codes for CASSRQGRGGYTF.